The 30 T cell receptor beta chains given below trace back to one sample, sequenced in a study of CD8+CD57+ T cells in acquired aplastic anemia. Both TCR beta VDJ combination and CDR3 sequence profiling were carried out. Genomic DNA was the template for this profiling. TCRdb passed the reads through MiXCR, listing each CDR3 protein once. The repertoire consists of 150,000 to 200,000 distinct CDR3 sequences, with 35% to 50% occurring once and the leading ten covering around 2.7%. The specimen sequenced was sorted CD4+, CD8+, or CD8+CD57+ T cells (not recorded which) from PBMCs. The receptors originated from a human donor in good health.

The chain carries TRBV7-6 and TRBJ1-2, with D perhaps matching TRBD1 (5 bases). The V and J ends lost 5 bases and 2 bases respectively, with 18 bases between them. Germline-derived CDR1 and CDR2 are SGHVS and FNYEAQ. There are 16 residues in the CDR3. The CDR3 DNA sequence: TGTGCCAGCAGCACCGACCGTGTACGGGGGAACTATGGCTACACCTTC. Encoded protein: CASSTDRVRGNYGYTF.

Comment on this clonotype: A junction boundary mismatches the germline segment, possibly from a read error. This rearrangement joins TRBV25-1 to TRBJ1-2; 9 bases align to TRBD1. The germline V gene has CDR1 MGHDK and CDR2 SYGVNS. The CDR3 spans 17 residues. In nucleotides, the CDR3 is TGTGCCAGCAGGGAATCCGGGACAGGGCTAAATAACTATGGCTACACCTTC. It specifies CASRESGTGLNNYGYTF.

A few counts support this clonotype. The chain combines TRBV6-1 with TRBJ1-2, with D uncertain. V gave up 0 bases and J gave up 5 bases, with 16 bases separating them. Germline V lookup: CDR1 MNHNS, CDR2 SASEGT. This CDR3 is built from 16 residues. CDR3 bases: TGTGCCAGCAGTGAAGCGCTAAGGTTATCCCTTTATGGCTACACCTTC. The encoded protein is CASSEALRLSLYGYTF.

The rearrangement links TRBV19 to TRBJ2-1; no firm D call. With 0 bases removed from V and 8 bases from J, the gap between germline ends came to 14 bases. Per the germline V gene, CDR1 is LNHDA and CDR2 is SQIVND (reference sequence). CDR3 length equals 15 residues. CDR3 DNA: TGTGCCAGTAGTATAGATGGTGCAGTTTCGTATGAGCAGTTCTTC. This gives the protein CASSIDGAVSYEQFF.

This clonotype was detected many times. The chain employs TRBV9 and TRBJ1-2, with 8 nucleotides matching TRBD1. The CDR3 runs 16 residues. CDR1 and CDR2 (germline): SGDLS, YYNGEE. The J segment lost 8 bases and the V segment lost 3 bases, leaving 15 bases of the junction unmatched. The CDR3 DNA reads as TGTGCCAGCAGCGCTACAACCCTAGGACAGGGTAGAGGCTACACCTTC. Amino acid sequence: CASSATTLGQGRGYTF.

V is TRBV6-2 or TRBV6-3 and J is TRBJ1-3; a possible D gene is TRBD1 (6 bases). Germline V gene sequence: CDR1 MNHEY, CDR2 SVGEGT. The CDR3 sequence is 16 residues long. The V end lost 2 bases, the J end lost 4 bases, and 15 bases lay between the germline ends. CDR3 sequence: CASSYRSTGQGNTIYF. Written as DNA, the CDR3 is TGTGCCAGCAGTTACCGATCCACAGGGCAAGGAAACACCATATATTTT.

This clonotype was seen many times. The gene calls are TRBV20-1 and TRBJ2-3; 7 bases fit TRBD2. Trimming took 0 bases from V and 7 from J; bases not matched to a gene: 10. This CDR3 has 15 residues. CDR1 DFQATT and CDR2 SNEGSKA come from the germline V gene (reference sequence). The CDR3 DNA reads as TGCAGTGCTAGAGATCGCAGCGGGATTTCCTATACGCAGTATTTT. Translation: CSARDRSGISYTQYF.

This clonotype was picked up many times. This sequence joins TRBV28 and TRBJ2-5, with 9 bases that match TRBD1. The V gene end was trimmed by 5 bases and the J gene end by 5 bases; junction bases not matched to a gene: 6. Per the germline V gene, CDR1 is MDHEN and CDR2 is SYDVKM. This CDR3 spans 14 amino acids. CDR3 protein: CASSISGTGETQYF. Written as DNA, the CDR3 is TGTGCCAGCAGTATCTCCGGGACAGGGGAGACCCAGTACTTC.

In the case of this clonotype: The junction departs from the called germline gene at one end, perhaps through a read error. This sequence joins TRBV19 and TRBJ1-4; tentatively, D is TRBD1 (5 bases). This CDR3 has 15 amino acids. Germline V lookup: CDR1 LNHDA, CDR2 SQIVND (reference sequence). The CDR3 sequence: CASSALGLANEKLFF. CDR3 coding DNA: TGTGCCAGTAGTGCCCTGGGACTGGCCAATGAAAAGCTGTTTTTT.

CDR3 sequence reads: CASSLWTQYF. The CDR3, as DNA: TGTGCCAGCAGCTTATGGACCCAGTACTTC. The J gene is TRBJ2-5, the V gene TRBV7-9; D remains ambiguous. CDR1 is SEHNR and CDR2 is FQNEAQ in the germline V gene (reference sequence). The CDR3 runs 10 residues. V was clipped by 2 bases and J by 7 bases, with 2 bases between them.

The chain combines TRBV25-1 with TRBJ2-2; D perhaps matches TRBD2 (6 bases). The CDR3 is made up of 17 amino acids. The V end was cut by 7 bases, the J end by 0 bases, with 18 bases between. Germline assignment: CDR1 MGHDK and CDR2 SYGVNS. CDR3 loop: CASTKRGSGSNTGELFF. The CDR3 DNA is TGTGCCAGCACCAAACGAGGTAGCGGTTCGAACACCGGGGAGCTGTTTTTT.

This clonotype was detected once. The V and J genes are TRBV12-5 and TRBJ1-2; D perhaps matches TRBD1 (5 bases). The germline CDR1 and CDR2 sequences are LGHNT and FRNRAP. This CDR3 spans 14 amino acids. V was pared by 0 bases and J by 10 bases, with 15 bases between. CDR3 loop: CASGLVLDSLVYTF. CDR3 coding DNA: TGTGCTAGTGGTTTGGTCCTCGACAGTCTCGTCTACACCTTC.

Many counts were recorded for this clonotype. The chain links TRBV9 to TRBJ1-1, with a tentative D call TRBD1 (5 bases). Germline V gene data show CDR1 as SGDLS and CDR2 as YYNGEE. Trimming cost V 4 bases and J 0 bases, with 10 bases left between them. The CDR3 has 14 residues. Here the CDR3 DNA reads TGTGCCAGCAGCCCCAGGGCTATGAACACTGAAGCTTTCTTT. Translation: CASSPRAMNTEAFF.

The J gene is TRBJ2-3, the V gene TRBV2, with D possibly matching TRBD2 (7 bases). This CDR3 contains 14 residues. Trimming took 4 bases from V and 4 from J, leaving 12 bases between them. CDR1 SNHLY and CDR2 FYNNEI come from the germline V gene. The DNA of the CDR3 is TGTGCCAGCAGTGTGACGGGGGGCGCAGATACGCAGTATTTT. This translates into CASSVTGGADTQYF.

In regard to this clonotype: One end of the junction fails to match germline, which may point to a read error. V is TRBV5-1 and J is TRBJ1-1; 8 positions match TRBD1. The CDR3 spans 14 residues. Germline CDR1 SGHRS, CDR2 YFSETQ. The CDR3 protein is CASSTGTGPTEVFF. CDR3 sequence (DNA): TGCGCCAGCAGCACAGGGACAGGACCTACTGAAGTTTTCTTT.

This clonotype was picked up many times. For the CDR3, the DNA is TGTGCCAGTAGTTTTCAGGGGCCCCAGCATTTT. Translation gives CASSFQGPQHF. The chain has TRBV19 and TRBJ1-5; perhaps TRBD1 as D (5 bases). Trimming removed 5 bases from V and 9 bases from J, with 8 bases in between. CDR1 and CDR2 (germline): LNHDA, SQIVND (reference sequence). CDR3 length: 11 amino acids.

This clonotype was seen a handful of times. The V gene is TRBV20-1, the J gene TRBJ1-6; possibly TRBD1 for D (6 bases). CDR1 and CDR2 from the germline V gene are DFQATT and SNEGSKA (reference sequence). Trimming took off 3 bases at V and 8 bases at J, with 14 bases between the two ends. The CDR3 consists of 14 residues. CDR3 in DNA: TGCAGTGCTAGCCTCATGGGGGCTGATTCACCCCTCCACTTT. Translated, it gives CSASLMGADSPLHF.

The chain uses TRBV29-1 and TRBJ2-5, with TRBD2 identical over 11 bases. V lost 6 bases, J lost 7 bases, and 13 bases stayed unmatched. CDR1 is SQVTM, CDR2 ANQGSEA, per germline. The CDR3 loop spans 15 amino acids. The CDR3 region is CSVARSSGGPTTQYF. The DNA for the CDR3 is TGCAGCGTGGCGCGCTCTAGCGGGGGGCCAACGACCCAGTACTTC.

V gene TRBV24-1 combines with J gene TRBJ2-1; TRBD1 might be the D (5 bases). V was trimmed by 0 bases and J by 13 bases, leaving 9 bases between them. CDR1 and CDR2 from the germline V gene are KGHDR and SFDVKD. This CDR3 has 12 residues. The CDR3 DNA follows: TGTGCCACCAGTGATTTGGACAGCCCTCAGTTCTTC. Its protein product is CATSDLDSPQFF.

Points on this clonotype: A read error may account for a junction end that differs from germline. The chain recombines TRBV9 with TRBJ2-1; 10 bases are shared with TRBD2. This CDR3 contains 15 residues. Germline CDR1 reads SGDLS; CDR2 reads YYNGEE. The CDR3 coding sequence is TGTGCCAGCAGCTTAACTAGCGGGACCTACGATGAGCAGTTCTTC. Translating gives CASSLTSGTYDEQFF.

Ten or more counts support this clonotype. The DNA for the CDR3 is TGCAGTGCTACGCGGCAGGTGAGCTACGAGCAGTACTTC. This sequence encodes CSATRQVSYEQYF. This chain links TRBV20-1 with TRBJ2-7; the D is unclear. Trimming shortened V by 4 bases and J by 3 bases, and 13 bases separated the two germline ends. The CDR3 sequence is 13 residues long. Germline V gives CDR1 DFQATT, CDR2 SNEGSKA (reference sequence).

The chain joins TRBV11-1 to TRBJ2-7; TRBD2 might be the D (5 bases). The CDR3 has 17 residues. The V and J ends lost 0 bases and 5 bases respectively, with 20 bases between them. In germline, CDR1 is SGHAT, CDR2 FQDESV (reference sequence). CDR3 sequence: CASSLAGGLPEWDEQYF. CDR3 DNA sequence: TGTGCCAGCAGCTTAGCAGGCGGACTCCCGGAATGGGACGAGCAGTACTTC. The variable domain in full, with the rest retrieved from reference TRBV11-1 and TRBJ2-7, is EAEVAQSPRYKITEKSQAVAFWCDPISGHATLYWYRQILGQGPELLVQFQDESVVDDSQLPKDRFSAERLKGVDSTLKIQPAELGDSAMYLCASSLAGGLPEWDEQYFGPGTRLTVT.

J is TRBJ1-3 and V is TRBV29-1; the D is unclear. The CDR3 has 15 amino acids. V gave up 0 bases and J gave up 4 bases, with 13 bases separating them. Germline V gene sequence: CDR1 SQVTM, CDR2 ANQGSEA. The CDR3 here is CSVEDPDLTGNTIYF. For the CDR3, the DNA is TGCAGCGTTGAAGATCCCGACCTGACAGGAAACACCATATATTTT.

In this sample, this clonotype turned up once. The chain has TRBV19 and TRBJ1-2; 9 bases are a match to TRBD1. This CDR3 is built from 15 residues. V was clipped by 3 bases and J by 6 bases; unmatched bases: 8. In germline, CDR1 is LNHDA, CDR2 SQIVND (reference sequence). The CDR3 coding sequence is TGTGCCAGTAGTATGGGACAGGGACTCTCGAATGGCTACACCTTC. Its protein product is CASSMGQGLSNGYTF.

This clonotype was picked up many times. The chain couples TRBV5-1 to TRBJ2-7; D tentatively reads TRBD1 or TRBD2 (6 bases each). The germline V and J ends were trimmed by 4 bases and 3 bases, with 14 bases remaining between them. Looked up from germline, CDR1 is SGHRS and CDR2 is YFSETQ. This CDR3 contains 14 residues. The chain's CDR3 is CASSATGGGYEQYF. In nucleotides, the CDR3 is TGCGCCAGCAGCGCGACAGGAGGGGGCTACGAGCAGTACTTC.

This chain connects TRBV4-3 to TRBJ2-5, with 10 bases fitting TRBD2. This CDR3 comprises 18 residues. CDR1 is LGHNA, CDR2 YSLEER, per germline. J was trimmed by 3 bases and V by 0 bases; bases with no gene match: 10. CDR3 coding DNA: TGCGCCAGCAGCCAAGATTTCGGTAGAACTAGCGGGAAAGAGACCCAGTACTTC. This sequence encodes CASSQDFGRTSGKETQYF.

The V gene is TRBV20-1, the J gene TRBJ2-1, with a weak D call TRBD2 (5 bases). The CDR3 consists of 13 residues. Germline V gene sequence: CDR1 DFQATT, CDR2 SNEGSKA (reference sequence). Between the trimmed V and J ends, which lost 7 bases and 0 bases, there was a span of 10 bases. In DNA, the CDR3 is TGCAGTGTACTCGGACTCTCCTACAATGAGCAGTTCTTC. Protein: CSVLGLSYNEQFF.

This clonotype appeared many times. V and J are TRBV6-1 and TRBJ1-2, with 9 bases identical to TRBD1. The CDR3 extends over 14 amino acids. Per the germline V gene, CDR1 is MNHNS and CDR2 is SASEGT. V lost 1 base to trimming and J lost 7 bases; unmatched junction nucleotides: 4. In nucleotides, the CDR3 is TGTGCCAGCAGTGAAGTGGACAGGGGAAGTGGCTACACCTTC. Translated, it gives CASSEVDRGSGYTF.

As to this clonotype: Compared with germline, one end of the junction differs, possibly owing to a read error. The chain recombines TRBV2 with TRBJ2-2; tentatively, D is TRBD2 (6 bases). Germline lookup yields CDR1 SNHLY and CDR2 FYNNEI. This CDR3 spans 15 amino acids. The CDR3 nucleotides read TGTGCCAGCAGTCGGGACTTTTTAAGGACCGGGGAGCTGTTTTTC. Its translation is CASSRDFLRTGELFF.

V gene TRBV5-1 combines with J gene TRBJ1-1, with D perhaps TRBD1 (6 bases). Trimming stripped 4 bases from V and 4 bases from J, with 14 bases between. In germline, CDR1 is SGHRS, CDR2 YFSETQ. The CDR3 consists of 14 residues. The CDR3, as DNA: TGCGCCAGCAGCAGTACAGGGACCGGCACTGAAGCTTTCTTT. It translates to CASSSTGTGTEAFF.